What follows describes a single T cell receptor beta chain. What antigen it recognizes has not been identified. Base-call qualities are not available, and no considerably larger clone is one nucleotide away. Its CDR3 holds 12 amino acids, cysteine through phenylalanine. Just the 36-base CDR3 DNA is kept, in frame starting at base 1. Deletion took 3 bases off V and 9 bases off J, with a span of 10 bases between the germline ends. The source of the sample is a study of beta chain features in type 1 diabetes (dated by TCRdb to 2017 to 2018). For the wider study: Mean age, gender distribution, total cell number and subset yield were not different between patients and healthy donors. Regulatory and stem cell-like memory subsets were isolated from only 8 patients and 8 healthy donors, whereas naive and central memory subsets came from all 30 or so donors. Across all samples, approximately 100 million sorted cells were examined, and cell number per subset correlated strongly with RNA yield. The study compared TCRB repertoires of sorted circulating CD4+ T cell subsets between recently diagnosed type 1 diabetes patients and matched healthy donors. Results the study describes overall, beyond this receptor: Sequencing cDNA rather than genomic DNA could over-represent highly expressing activated cells, although activation and CD3 levels did not differ between groups. Naive, central memory and regulatory TCRB repertoires appeared to be more similar among patients than among healthy donors. Patients with type 1 diabetes made fewer insertions and deleted more nucleotides at VDJ recombination sites, implying thymic rearrangement abnormalities. Type 1 diabetes patients showed a moderate but significant shortening of TCRB CDR3 length in all four CD4+ subsets. HLA sub-analyses involved small numbers of individuals, so any influence of HLA type on TCRB rearrangement remained unresolved. Shorter templates might have been favored by PCR, but patient and control samples were amplified and corrected together, so both groups would have been affected equally by any skew.

Each donor gave one peripheral blood draw, averaging about 120 mL, which was collected into heparinised tubes. Naive, central memory, regulatory and stem cell-like memory CD4+ T cells were sorted on a BD FACSAria II using a panel including CD45RO, CCR7, CD25, CD127, CD95 and CD27. Purity was above 95% for every sorted population. PBMCs were isolated right away by Lymphoprep density gradient centrifugation and were stained directly, without culture. So that batch effects would be minimized, each experiment stained and sorted samples in pairs, pairing one healthy donor with one patient. The entire amount of isolated RNA was reverse transcribed using the High Capacity cDNA Reverse Transcription Kit, so the sequenced TCRB transcripts were expressed ones. Deep immunoSEQ sequencing was performed on naive, central memory and regulatory T cell samples, with an average of roughly 4 million total reads per sample. Sorted cells were lysed in RLT buffer and RNA was extracted with DNase-treated RNeasy Micro or Mini kits, depending on cell number. Each cell subset was processed separately to prevent cross-contamination, with patient and healthy donor samples processed together. The immunoSEQ multiplex PCR was used to amplify TCRB sequences from cDNA, generating 87-bp fragments that spanned the CDR3 region. Sequencing of the amplicons was performed on the Illumina HiSeq platform. As for how the authors treated the data: Synthetic template baselines were used to correct PCR bias computationally, reads within Hamming distance 2 were collapsed together, and singletons that could not be merged were discarded. Reads were aligned to IMGT to assign V, D and J genes, CDR3 length, and insertions or deletions at six rearrangement sites. Within each subset, clonotype counts were normalized to the number of sorted cells before true diversity and Gini coefficients were calculated with the tcR R package. Repertoire sharing was quantified using the overlap coefficient calculated on TCRB nucleotide sequences. Out-of-frame TCRB sequences from naive cells were analyzed to stand in for the pre-selection repertoire. The immuneACCESS repertoire file appears here via TCRdb, limited to in-frame rearrangements. These files lack a portion of the clones; in checked studies, under half of the deficit traces to unresolved V genes, and the cause of the others is not known. The DNA was the basis for D and trimming; V, J and clone size are from that table. Present in this sample are about 270,000 clones, 14% of which were seen just once. 0.017% of the sample is taken by the ten largest.

The chain is encoded by TRBV5-7 joined to TRBJ2-1; the D gene remains uncertain. Being an ORF, TRBV5-7 has a function that is uncertain. This clonotype was sampled from a man aged 25-40 years with type 1 diabetes. The sequencing sample was made of naive CD4+ T cells from blood. The sample's cell subset or site label is to be understood as: true naive CD4+ T cells. The CDR3 has the sequence CASSWPHIEQFF. The sequenced DNA is TGTGCCAGCAGCTGGCCGCACATTGAGCAGTTCTTC.